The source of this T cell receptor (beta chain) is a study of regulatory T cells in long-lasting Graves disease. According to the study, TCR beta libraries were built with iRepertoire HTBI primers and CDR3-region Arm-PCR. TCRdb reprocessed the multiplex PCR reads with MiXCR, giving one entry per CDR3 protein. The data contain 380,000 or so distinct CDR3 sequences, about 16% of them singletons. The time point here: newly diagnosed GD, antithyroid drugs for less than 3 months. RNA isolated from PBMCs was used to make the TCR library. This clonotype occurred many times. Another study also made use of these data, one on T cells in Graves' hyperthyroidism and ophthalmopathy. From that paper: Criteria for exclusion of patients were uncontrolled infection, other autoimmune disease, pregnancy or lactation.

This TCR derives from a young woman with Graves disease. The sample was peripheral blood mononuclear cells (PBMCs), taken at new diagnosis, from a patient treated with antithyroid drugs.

The CDR3, as DNA: TGCAGCGTTTCTTGGGAAAATGAAAAACTGTTTTTT. Translation gives CSVSWENEKLFF. The chain links TRBV29-1 to TRBJ1-4; D gene ambiguous. The CDR3 loop spans 12 amino acids. The germline CDR1 and CDR2 sequences are SQVTM and ANQGSEA. V dropped 5 bases and J dropped 5 bases, with 9 bases sitting between them.